This TCR beta chain came from a study of CD8+CD57+ T cells in acquired aplastic anemia. Across the study: CD4+ and CD8+ cells, once sorted, gave DNA averaging approximately 3 ug.

On this clonotype itself: A much larger clone lies one base from this, so it may be a read error.

Genomic DNA, the template, was used for profiling of the TCR beta VDJ and CDR3. TCRdb fed the reads into MiXCR, producing one record per CDR3 protein. Of some 170,000 distinct CDR3 sequences listed, less than 60% were seen once; the top ten hold more than 0.95%. The CDR3 is 14 amino acids. V lost 4 bases and J lost 2, with 13 bases in between. Germline CDR1 SGHNT, CDR2 YYREEE (reference sequence). Patients selected for sequencing had displayed CD8+CD57+ cell expansion by flow cytometry. Prior therapy had not been administered to any patient at the time of blood sampling. Sequencing used sorted CD4+, CD8+, or CD8+CD57+ T cells (not recorded which) from PBMCs. The rearrangement uses TRBV5-4 and TRBJ2-7; D possibly matches TRBD1 or TRBD2 (6 bases each). This clonotype was obtained from a human donor with aplastic anemia. Here the CDR3 DNA reads TGTGCCAGCAGCGCGGGACAAGTAGCCTACGAGCAGTACTTC. This translates into CASSAGQVAYEQYF. Using reference TRBV5-4 and TRBJ2-7 for the parts outside the CDR3, the full variable domain is ETGVTQSPTHLIKTRGQQVTLRCSSQSGHNTVSWYQQALGQGPQFIFQYYREEENGRGNFPPRFSGLQFPNYSSELNVNALELDDSALYLCASSAGQVAYEQYFGPGTRLTVT.